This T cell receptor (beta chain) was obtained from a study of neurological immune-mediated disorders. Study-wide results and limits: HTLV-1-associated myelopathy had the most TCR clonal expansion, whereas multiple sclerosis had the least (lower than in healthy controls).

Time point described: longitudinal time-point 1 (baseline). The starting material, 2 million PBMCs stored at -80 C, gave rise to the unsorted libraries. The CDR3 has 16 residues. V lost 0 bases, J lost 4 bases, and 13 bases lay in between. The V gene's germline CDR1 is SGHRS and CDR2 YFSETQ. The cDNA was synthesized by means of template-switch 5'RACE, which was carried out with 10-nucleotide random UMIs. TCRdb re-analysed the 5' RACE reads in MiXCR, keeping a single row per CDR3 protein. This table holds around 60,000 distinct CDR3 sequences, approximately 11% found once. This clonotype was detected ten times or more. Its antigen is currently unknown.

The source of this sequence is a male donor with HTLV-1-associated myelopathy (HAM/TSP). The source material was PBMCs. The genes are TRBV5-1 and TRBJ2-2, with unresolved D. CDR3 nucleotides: TGCGCCAGCAGCTTGGGGTTGGACCGAGTCACCGGGGAGCTGTTTTTT. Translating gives CASSLGLDRVTGELFF.